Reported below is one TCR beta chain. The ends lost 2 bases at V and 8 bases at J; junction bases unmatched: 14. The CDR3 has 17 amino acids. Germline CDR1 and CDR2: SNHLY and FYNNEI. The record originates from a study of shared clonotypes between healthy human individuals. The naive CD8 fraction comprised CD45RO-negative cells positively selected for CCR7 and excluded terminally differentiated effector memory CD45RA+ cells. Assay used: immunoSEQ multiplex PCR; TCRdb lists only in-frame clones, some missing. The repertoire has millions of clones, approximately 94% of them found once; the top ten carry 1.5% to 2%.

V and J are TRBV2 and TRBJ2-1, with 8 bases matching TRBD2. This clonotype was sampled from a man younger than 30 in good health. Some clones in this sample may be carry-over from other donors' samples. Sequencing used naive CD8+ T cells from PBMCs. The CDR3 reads CASSEWVAGTPLDEQFF. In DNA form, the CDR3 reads TGTGCCAGCAGTGAATGGGTAGCGGGAACCCCTCTCGATGAGCAGTTCTTC.